This TCR beta chain was sequenced during a study of shared clonotypes between healthy human individuals. Background on the study: Three plates each covered CD4 naive and memory; CD8 naive two, CD8 memory one.

Measured with immunoSEQ multiplex PCR; TCRdb has only the in-frame clones, and not every one. The sample carries more than 900,000 clones, more than 75% recorded once. The CDR3 contains 14 residues. With 0 bases removed from V and 7 bases from J, the gap between germline ends came to 13 bases. From germline, CDR1 is MNHNY and CDR2 SVGAGI (reference sequence). The TCR sequence derives from a man aged 18 to 30 in good health. Some clones in this sample may be carry-over from other donors' samples. Sequenced: memory CD4+ T cells from PBMCs. As to subset: CD45RA-negative fraction. The rearrangement uses TRBV6-6 and TRBJ2-7; D is ambiguous. This chain's CDR3 is CASSYSTDRWEQYF. In DNA, the CDR3 is TGTGCCAGCAGTTACTCGACTGACCGCTGGGAGCAGTACTTC.